The source of this T cell receptor beta chain is a study of blood T cell repertoires in COVID-19. The V and J ends lost 4 bases and 0 bases respectively, with 17 bases between them. This CDR3 comprises 16 residues. Germline CDR1 SGHRS, CDR2 YFSETQ. Assay: immunoSEQ multiplex PCR; the TCRdb copy retains only in-frame clones and omits some. The table records about 70,000 clones, more than 75% of them present only once. The chain employs TRBV5-1 and TRBJ2-7; weak D call: TRBD1 (6 bases). The sequencing input was peripheral blood. The clonotype originates from a woman aged 70-85 years with acute or convalescent COVID-19. In DNA form, the CDR3 reads TGCGCCAGCAGCCCTGGGGACACAGGGAGCTCCTACGAGCAGTACTTC. This gives the protein CASSPGDTGSSYEQYF.